A selection of T cell receptor beta chains follows, all from one sample in a study of shared clonotypes between healthy human individuals. The table came from immunoSEQ multiplex PCR; TCRdb's copy has only in-frame clones and leaves some out. The sample gives fewer than 1.6 million clones, 98% of which show up once; roughly 0.35% is in the top ten. Specimen: naive CD4+ T cells sorted from blood. These receptors were collected from a man between 25 and 39 years old in good health. The CDR3 runs from the conserved cysteine through the conserved F or W. Each record gives: V gene, D gene, CDR3 protein. A D gene is named only where the DNA matches it firmly.

>TRBV2|.
CAILRRSTDTQYF
>TRBV18|TRBD1
CASSPSTGPGDEQYF
>TRBV28|TRBD1
CASSLSGGQGTRETQYF
>TRBV6-1|.
CASSETGHGANTQYF
>TRBV5-6|.
CASSIAGTNNEQFF
>TRBV6-5|.
CASSYSGGRYGYTF
>TRBV27|.
CASSLQVNTGELFF
>TRBV9|.
CASSEAGSYNEQFF
>TRBV11-2|.
CASSLTPRTATYEQYF
>TRBV7-3|TRBD2
CASSFSGRVQETQYF
>TRBV5-4|.
CASSLEQPNTEAFF
>TRBV20-1|.
CSAKGDTEAFF
>TRBV30|TRBD1
CAFFGDRVINEQFF
>TRBV9|TRBD2
CASSVGREIYNEQFF
>TRBV5-1|.
CASRTDPAVYGYTF
>TRBV6-4|.
CASRGDQPQHF
>TRBV11-2|TRBD1
CASSLNLVRDSSYEQYF
>TRBV11-3|.
CASSLVCLLEAFF
>TRBV5-1|.
CASSFGQPNYGYTF
>TRBV7-8|TRBD2
CASSRTSDMYNEQFF
>TRBV11-2|TRBD2
CASSLRGLAGETQYF
>TRBV5-1|TRBD2
CASSVSGRRKTGELFF
>TRBV10-2|TRBD2
CASSDPRNGAGEYYEQYF
>TRBV18|TRBD1
CASSLRGGVNTEAFF
>TRBV29-1|TRBD1
CSVEEGQGDNQPQHF
>TRBV7-9|.
CASSLARGGKNTEAFF
>TRBV29-1|TRBD1
CSVGRGDQPQHF
>TRBV6-1|.
CASSERGTLPMGYTF
>TRBV28|.
CASSAGWGPGGYTF
>TRBV11-2|TRBD2
CASSLGRLAKSTDTQYF
>TRBV5-1|TRBD1
CASSLDRGSYEQYF
>TRBV7-2|TRBD2
CASSFSGGGETQYF
>TRBV18|.
CASSPFGLGYQPQHF
>TRBV27|.
CASSLPSTDTQYF
>TRBV18|.
CASVIMNGPTDTQYF
>TRBV5-4|TRBD1
CASSLPPGQGASTDTQYF
>TRBV19|.
CASTELDTNTGELFF
>TRBV11-3|.
CASSPDRYNEQFF
>TRBV11-3|TRBD2
CASSFLAGGDEQFF
>TRBV7-2|.
CASSGRLAEAFF
>TRBV13|.
CASSSSPRWAQYF
>TRBV25-1|.
CASSEYSGPLGNTIYF
>TRBV2|.
CASRTGELFF
>TRBV5-1|TRBD2
CASSLGASGTYEQYF
>TRBV25-1|.
CASSAGTDTQYF
>TRBV18|.
CASSPRVLNIQYF
>TRBV28|TRBD2
CASRDGLALASGANVLTF
>TRBV27|.
CASSFGQPYEQYF
>TRBV7-2|.
CASSGLFGGNEQFF
>TRBV19|.
CASSIVGSGSYEQYF